This T cell receptor (beta chain) was captured by sequencing in a study of T-cell reconstitution after alpha-beta-depleted transplantation in children. Study-wide results and caveats: One year after transplant, T-cell counts and diversity came mostly from newly produced T cells. Expanded clones from the graft, numbering several hundred, reportedly supplied alpha-beta T cells about two months after transplant. At day 60, the high TCRbeta diversity found in some patients originated from recipient T cells and thymic progenitors that had survived.

This CDR3 spans 14 amino acids. V was cut by 6 bases and J by 4 bases, with 10 bases left in between. As it was prepared, the TCRbeta library received unique molecular identifiers. TCRdb recomputed calls from the PCR reads with MiXCR, one row per CDR3 protein. The profile shows about 110,000 distinct CDR3 sequences, 20% to 25% of them singletons. This clonotype turned up a few times. No antigen is known for it. This clonotype originated in a male patient between 2 and 9 years old who had a stem cell transplant for chronic granulomatous disease, so the T cells may come from the graft donor. Specimen: PBMCs, mostly from graft donor cells, collected 180 days after TCRalphabeta/CD19-depleted stem cell transplant. The chain carries TRBV12-3 or TRBV12-4 and TRBJ2-6, with D maybe TRBD2 (5 bases). CDR3 sequence: CASRLGWGANVLTF. Written as DNA, the CDR3 is TGTGCCAGCAGACTAGGGTGGGGGGCCAACGTCCTGACTTTC.